This T cell receptor beta chain came from a study of cytotoxic CD8 clonotypes in ibrutinib-treated CLL. Trimming cost V 1 base and J 9 bases; bases outside gene matches: 12. The CDR3 sequence is 18 residues long. Germline V gene data show CDR1 as LGHNA and CDR2 as YSLEER. Sequencing used immunoSEQ multiplex PCR; TCRdb keeps in-frame clones, though not all of them. This table has 250,000 to 350,000 clones, roughly three quarters appearing once. A single count supports this clone. Sequenced here: PBMCs, sampled at disease progression, from a patient treated with ibrutinib. The chain is built from TRBV4-3 and TRBJ2-1, with 13 positions matching TRBD2. This sequence originates from a human donor with chronic lymphocytic leukemia. CDR3 sequence (DNA): TGCGCCAGCAGCCAAGCCCCCGGGACTAGCGGGGTTGACAGTGAGCAGTTCTTC. As protein: CASSQAPGTSGVDSEQFF.